Below are 10 T cell receptor beta chains sequenced from a single sample in a study of blood T cell repertoires in COVID-19. Profiling relied on immunoSEQ multiplex PCR, and the TCRdb table lists in-frame clones only, not all of them. This sample has about 280,000 clones, with over 75% found just once. Sequencing was done on a sample of peripheral blood. The receptors here all came from a human donor in a cohort sampled during active COVID-19.

The chain is built from TRBV24-1 and TRBJ2-3; 10 positions match TRBD2. Germline loops: CDR1 KGHDR, CDR2 SFDVKD. J lost 8 bases, V lost 3 bases, and 7 bases had no gene match. This CDR3 has 15 amino acids. The CDR3 nucleotides are TGTGCCACCAGTGATGATACCCTAGCGGGAGCTACGCAGTATTTT. Protein: CATSDDTLAGATQYF.

The gene calls are TRBV5-1 and TRBJ1-6; TRBD1 agrees at 11 bases. With 4 bases clipped from V and 9 bases from J, the junction kept 9 bases outside the gene matches. This CDR3 comprises 16 residues. Germline values: CDR1 SGHRS, CDR2 YFSETQ. The CDR3 sequence: CASSRGTGGLVSPLHF. In DNA, the CDR3 is TGCGCCAGCAGCCGCGGGACAGGGGGTCTTGTTTCACCCCTCCACTTT.

This sequence joins TRBV28 and TRBJ1-4; D perhaps matches TRBD1 (6 bases). The CDR3 runs 16 residues. Trimming left V 7 bases short and J 8 bases short, with 23 bases between. From germline, CDR1 is MDHEN and CDR2 SYDVKM. The CDR3: CASTRVGTRGREKLFF. CDR3 coding DNA: TGTGCCAGCACCAGAGTGGGGACACGGGGAAGAGAAAAACTGTTTTTT.

The chain employs TRBV24-1 and TRBJ2-1; no definite D call. V dropped 5 bases and J dropped 2 bases, with 9 bases sitting between them. Germline V gene sequence: CDR1 KGHDR, CDR2 SFDVKD. This CDR3 is 14 amino acids long. CDR3 residues: CATSVAYPYNEQFF. CDR3 DNA sequence: TGTGCCACCAGTGTAGCATACCCCTACAATGAGCAGTTCTTC.

The chain uses TRBV3-1 (or the pseudogene TRBV3-2) and TRBJ2-1; D gene ambiguous. The CDR3 totals 11 residues. Per germline, CDR1 LGHDT and CDR2 YNNKEL (reference sequence). V was pared by 4 bases and J by 8 bases, with 6 bases between. The CDR3 region has the DNA TGTGCCAGCAGCCGTTCCGATGAGCAGTTCTTC. Protein: CASSRSDEQFF.

The chain recombines TRBV19 with TRBJ2-2; D call uncertain. V lost 5 bases, J lost 2 bases, and 12 bases lay in between. Germline assignment: CDR1 LNHDA and CDR2 SQIVND (reference sequence). The CDR3 is 15 residues long. CDR3 region: CASSYSSHNTGELFF. The CDR3 bases are TGTGCCAGTAGTTATTCTAGTCACAACACCGGGGAGCTGTTTTTT. The full variable domain, rest sourced from reference TRBV19 and TRBJ2-2, is DGGITQSPKYLFRKEGQNVTLSCEQNLNHDAMYWYRQDPGQGLRLIYYSQIVNDFQKGDIAEGYSVSREKKESFPLTVTSAQKNPTAFYLCASSYSSHNTGELFFGEGSRLTVL.

The rearrangement uses TRBV3-1 (or the pseudogene TRBV3-2) and TRBJ2-2; D uncertain. V gave up 3 bases and J gave up 6 bases, with 2 bases separating them. This CDR3 contains 11 residues. From germline, CDR1 is LGHDT and CDR2 YNNKEL (reference sequence). The CDR3, as DNA: TGTGCCAGCAGCCACTCCGGGGAGCTGTTTTTT. Translation gives CASSHSGELFF.

The rearrangement joins TRBV7-2 to TRBJ2-1; TRBD2 agrees at 14 bases. V shed 2 bases and J 8 bases; nucleotides not matched to a gene: 14. The length of the CDR3 is 19 residues. Germline-derived CDR1 and CDR2 are SGHTA and FQGNSA. The CDR3 is CASSLQGTSGSKAYYEQFF. In DNA, the CDR3 is TGTGCCAGCAGCTTACAAGGGACTAGCGGGAGTAAGGCATATTATGAGCAGTTCTTC.

The CDR3 nucleotides read TGTGCCACCAGCAGAGATGCAACACTATACGAGCAGTACTTC. This sequence encodes CATSRDATLYEQYF. V gene TRBV15 combines with J gene TRBJ2-7; D unresolved. The germline V and J ends were trimmed by 0 bases and 4 bases, with 10 bases remaining between them. This CDR3 is 14 amino acids long. The germline CDR1 and CDR2 sequences are LNHNV and YYDKDF (reference sequence).

The chain joins TRBV14 to TRBJ1-2; TRBD1 might be the D (6 bases). The ends were cut back, 3 bases at V and 14 bases at J, with 19 bases in the middle. From germline, CDR1 is SGHDN and CDR2 FVKESK. This CDR3 has 13 amino acids. CDR3 residues: CASSQGTLLAVTF. The CDR3 DNA follows: TGTGCCAGCAGCCAGGGGACATTATTGGCGGTTACCTTC.